Here is one TCR beta chain with its context. The data belong to a study of shared clonotypes between healthy human individuals. Turning to the study itself: Per-donor plates numbered three CD4 naive, three CD4 memory, two CD8 naive and one CD8 memory.

V was pared by 4 bases and J by 3 bases, with 6 bases of the junction left unmatched. CDR3 length: 13 residues. Germline CDR1 SQVTM, CDR2 ANQGSEA. The data were produced by immunoSEQ multiplex PCR, yet TCRdb's version contains in-frame clones alone and is incomplete. The sample contains just over 2,000,000 clones, approximately 94% of which appear only once. Selected positively for CCR7 and CD45RO-negative, naive CD8 cells excluded terminally differentiated effector memory CD45RA+ cells. The chain uses TRBV29-1 and TRBJ2-7; 7 bases are shared with TRBD1. The sequencing sample was made of naive CD8+ T cells sorted from blood. The clonotype comes from a young man in good health. The CDR3 DNA reads as TGCAGCGTTGTACCACAGGGGAACTACGAGCAGTACTTC. It yields the protein CSVVPQGNYEQYF.